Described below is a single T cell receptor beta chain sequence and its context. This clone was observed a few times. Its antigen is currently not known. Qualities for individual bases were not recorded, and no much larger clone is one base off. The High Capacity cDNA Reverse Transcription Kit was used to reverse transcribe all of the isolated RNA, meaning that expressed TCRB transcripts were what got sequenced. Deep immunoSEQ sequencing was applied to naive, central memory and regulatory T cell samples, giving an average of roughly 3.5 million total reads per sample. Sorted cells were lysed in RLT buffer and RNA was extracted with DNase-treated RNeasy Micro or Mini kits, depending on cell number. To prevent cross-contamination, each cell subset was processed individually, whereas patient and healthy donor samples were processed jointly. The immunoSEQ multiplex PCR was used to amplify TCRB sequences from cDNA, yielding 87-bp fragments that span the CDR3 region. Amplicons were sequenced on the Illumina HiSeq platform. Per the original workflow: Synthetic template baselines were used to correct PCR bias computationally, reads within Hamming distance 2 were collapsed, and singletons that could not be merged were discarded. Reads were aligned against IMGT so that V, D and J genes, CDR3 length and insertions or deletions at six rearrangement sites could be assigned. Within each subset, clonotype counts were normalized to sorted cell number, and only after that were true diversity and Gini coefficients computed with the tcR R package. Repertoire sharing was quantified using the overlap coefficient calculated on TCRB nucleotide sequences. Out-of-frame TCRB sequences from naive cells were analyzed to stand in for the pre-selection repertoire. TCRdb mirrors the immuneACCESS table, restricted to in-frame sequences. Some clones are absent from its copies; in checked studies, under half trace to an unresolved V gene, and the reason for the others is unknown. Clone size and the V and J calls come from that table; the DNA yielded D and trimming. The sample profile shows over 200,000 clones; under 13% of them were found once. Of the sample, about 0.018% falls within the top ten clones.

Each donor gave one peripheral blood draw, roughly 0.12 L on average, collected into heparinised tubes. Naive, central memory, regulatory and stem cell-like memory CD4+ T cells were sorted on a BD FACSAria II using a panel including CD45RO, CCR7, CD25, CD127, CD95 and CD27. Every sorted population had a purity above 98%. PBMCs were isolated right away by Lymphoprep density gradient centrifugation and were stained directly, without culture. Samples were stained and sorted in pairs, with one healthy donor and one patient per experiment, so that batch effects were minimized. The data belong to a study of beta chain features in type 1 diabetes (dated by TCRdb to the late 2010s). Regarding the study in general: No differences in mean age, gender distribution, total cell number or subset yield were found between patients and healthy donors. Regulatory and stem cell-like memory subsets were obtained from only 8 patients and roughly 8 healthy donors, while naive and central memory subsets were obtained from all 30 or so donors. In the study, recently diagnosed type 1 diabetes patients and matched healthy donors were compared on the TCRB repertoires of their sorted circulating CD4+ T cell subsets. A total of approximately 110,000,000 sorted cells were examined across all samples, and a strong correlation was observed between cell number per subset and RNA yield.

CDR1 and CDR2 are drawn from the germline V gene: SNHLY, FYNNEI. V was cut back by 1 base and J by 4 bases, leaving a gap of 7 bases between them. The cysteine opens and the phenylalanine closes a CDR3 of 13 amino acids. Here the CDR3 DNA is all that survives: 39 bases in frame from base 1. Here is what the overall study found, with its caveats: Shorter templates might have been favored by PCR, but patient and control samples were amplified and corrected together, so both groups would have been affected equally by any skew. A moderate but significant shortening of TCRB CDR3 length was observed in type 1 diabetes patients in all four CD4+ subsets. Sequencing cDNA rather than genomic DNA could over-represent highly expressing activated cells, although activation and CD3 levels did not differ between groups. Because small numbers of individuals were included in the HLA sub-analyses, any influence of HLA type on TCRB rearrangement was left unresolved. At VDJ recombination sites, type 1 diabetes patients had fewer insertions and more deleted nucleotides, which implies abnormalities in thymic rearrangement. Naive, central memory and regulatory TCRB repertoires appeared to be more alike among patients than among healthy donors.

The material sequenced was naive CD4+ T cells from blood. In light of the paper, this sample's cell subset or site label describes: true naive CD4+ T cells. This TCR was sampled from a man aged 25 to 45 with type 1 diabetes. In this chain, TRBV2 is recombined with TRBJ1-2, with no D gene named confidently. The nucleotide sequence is TGTGCCAGCAGTGAAGGGGCGCCCTATGGCTACACCTTC. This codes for CASSEGAPYGYTF.